These 25 T cell receptor beta chains share one sample of origin, sequenced in a study of cytomegalovirus exposure and HLA in healthy donors. The primer mix had 60 Vbeta and 13 Jbeta primers. The protocol was immunoSEQ multiplex PCR, while the TCRdb copy is restricted to in-frame clones and leaves out a portion. The table records 180,000 or so clones, around 75% of them present only once. The sequencing input was PBMCs. These receptors were taken from a female donor in good health and CMV-seronegative.

The V call is TRBV30, the J call TRBJ2-1; 11 positions match TRBD2. CDR3 size: 14 residues. Germline V gives CDR1 GTSNPN, CDR2 SVGIG (reference sequence). V was pared by 1 base and J by 7 bases, with 3 bases of the junction left unmatched. The CDR3 loop is CAWSGASGRNEQFF. CDR3 bases: TGTGCCTGGAGTGGGGCTAGCGGGAGGAATGAGCAGTTCTTC.

The V gene is TRBV27, the J gene TRBJ2-7; 9 bases are a match to TRBD2. This CDR3 is built from 14 residues. Germline CDR1 is MNHEY and CDR2 is SMNVEV (reference sequence). With 7 bases clipped from V and 3 bases from J, the junction kept 7 bases outside the gene matches. The CDR3 bases are TGTGCCAGCAATACGGGCGGGAGGGACTACGAGCAGTACTTC. Its protein is CASNTGGRDYEQYF.

The chain combines TRBV30 with TRBJ2-7; D is undetermined. The CDR3 runs to 12 residues. Germline CDR1 reads GTSNPN; CDR2 reads SVGIG (reference sequence). The germline V and J ends were trimmed by 0 bases and 3 bases, with 6 bases remaining between them. CDR3 sequence reads: CAWSVEYYEQYF. The CDR3 coding sequence is TGTGCCTGGAGTGTAGAGTACTACGAGCAGTACTTC. The whole variable domain, remainder taken from reference TRBV30 and TRBJ2-7, is SQTIHQWPATLVQPVGSPLSLECTVEGTSNPNLYWYRQAAGRGLQLLFYSVGIGQISSEVPQNLSASRPQDRQFILSSKKLLLSDSGFYLCAWSVEYYEQYFGPGTRLTVT.

The J gene is TRBJ2-7, the V gene TRBV28; TRBD1 aligns across 7 bases. The CDR3 extends over 15 amino acids. Germline V gene lookup returns CDR1 MDHEN and CDR2 SYDVKM. The ends lost 2 bases at V and 7 bases at J; junction bases unmatched: 11. CDR3 protein: CASSLPTGSSSEQYF. CDR3 in DNA: TGTGCCAGCAGTTTACCGACAGGGTCAAGCTCTGAGCAGTACTTC.

Worth noting for this clone: At one end, the junction sequence differs from germline, possibly due to a read error. The CDR3 DNA reads as TGTTCCAGCAGCGCCCCGGGACAGGGTTTTAGAGGACTGGAAAAACTGTTTTTT. Residues: CSSSAPGQGFRGLEKLFF. The rearrangement links TRBV7-9 to TRBJ1-4, with 9 bases fitting TRBD1. Germline V gives CDR1 SEHNR, CDR2 FQNEAQ (reference sequence). There are 18 residues in the CDR3.

The rearrangement links TRBV5-8 to TRBJ2-2; tentatively, D is TRBD2 (6 bases). Per the germline V gene, CDR1 is SGHTS and CDR2 is YDEGEE. Between the trimmed V and J ends, which lost 5 bases and 14 bases, there was a span of 22 bases. The CDR3 runs to 14 residues. The CDR3 sequence: CASSLNGLNTFLFF. The CDR3 DNA reads TGTGCCAGCAGTCTAAACGGACTAAACACTTTCCTGTTTTTT.

The chain employs TRBV7-2 and TRBJ1-4, with D possibly TRBD1 on 5 matching bases. Germline V gene sequence: CDR1 SGHTA, CDR2 FQGNSA. This CDR3 is 15 amino acids long. V lost 3 bases to trimming and J lost 6 bases, with 14 bases between them. CDR3: CASSLGPAGDEKLFF. The DNA of the CDR3 is TGTGCCAGCAGCTTGGGGCCAGCGGGGGATGAAAAACTGTTTTTT.

This rearrangement joins TRBV6-5 to TRBJ2-5; 12 positions agree with TRBD2. Germline-derived CDR1 and CDR2 are MNHEY and SVGAGI. With 6 bases clipped from V and 5 bases from J, the junction kept 4 bases outside the gene matches. The CDR3 extends over 14 amino acids. CDR3 DNA sequence: TGTGCCAGCAGGGGGACTAGCGGGTTTGAGACCCAGTACTTC. Amino acid sequence: CASRGTSGFETQYF.

This sequence joins TRBV4-1 and TRBJ2-7, with D possibly being TRBD1 (5 bases). V shed 4 bases and J shed 2 bases, with 18 bases lying between them. CDR1 MGHRA and CDR2 YSYEKL come from the germline V gene. CDR3 length equals 16 residues. The CDR3 DNA follows: TGCGCCAGCAGCCGCCGTCCTACAGGTTCTCCCTACGAGCAGTACTTC. This gives the protein CASSRRPTGSPYEQYF.

The chain couples TRBV7-2 to TRBJ2-1, with 11 nucleotides matching TRBD2. The junction had 11 bases not matched to a gene; V was cut back by 5 bases and J by 8 bases. CDR1 and CDR2 from the germline V gene are SGHTA and FQGNSA. The CDR3 sequence is 16 residues long. This CDR3 is CASSTKLAGEADEQFF. CDR3 bases: TGTGCCAGCAGCACAAAACTAGCGGGAGAAGCCGATGAGCAGTTCTTC. The entire variable domain, with the rest obtained from reference TRBV7-2 and TRBJ2-1, is as follows: GAGVSQSPSNKVTEKGKDVELRCDPISGHTALYWYRQSLGQGLEFLIYFQGNSAPDKSGLPSDRFSAERTGGSVSTLTIQRTQQEDSAVYLCASSTKLAGEADEQFFGPGTRLTVL.

This clone came up a few times. V is TRBV4-3 and J is TRBJ2-1, with D possibly TRBD1 on 5 matching bases. This CDR3 is built from 17 residues. Germline-derived CDR1 and CDR2 are LGHNA and YSLEER. V was pared by 0 bases and J by 4 bases, with 16 bases between. The CDR3 nucleotides are TGCGCCAGCAGCCAAGACAGGGTGGCTACCTTTTACAATGAGCAGTTCTTC. It specifies CASSQDRVATFYNEQFF.

The chain joins TRBV5-1 to TRBJ2-3; 11 bases line up with TRBD2. CDR1 is SGHRS, CDR2 YFSETQ, per germline. Trimming cost V 0 bases and J 3 bases; bases outside gene matches: 0. This CDR3 has 15 residues. Written as DNA, the CDR3 is TGCGCCAGCAGCTTGGGACTAGCGGGGACAGATACGCAGTATTTT. Its protein product is CASSLGLAGTDTQYF.

The J gene is TRBJ1-1, the V gene TRBV7-9; D not resolved. V lost 5 bases and J lost 6, with 10 bases in between. Germline V CDR1 and CDR2: SEHNR, FQNEAQ (reference sequence). This CDR3 spans 12 amino acids. As DNA, the CDR3 is TGTGCCAGCAGCCAGGTCGGTGCTGAAGCTTTCTTT. It translates to CASSQVGAEAFF.

This clone was observed once. The chain links TRBV10-3 to TRBJ2-5; TRBD1 aligns across 9 bases. This CDR3 region has 17 residues. Trimming at V came to 2 bases and at J to 5 bases, leaving 12 bases not matched to a gene. Germline loops: CDR1 ENHRY, CDR2 SYGVKD. Written as DNA, the CDR3 is TGTGCCATCAGTGAGAGGACAGGGGCGATTTTACTGGAGACCCAGTACTTC. It encodes CAISERTGAILLETQYF.

The chain has TRBV21-1 and TRBJ2-5; TRBD2 is the table's D call, not checked against the DNA. TRBV21-1 is labeled a pseudogene. This CDR3 contains 17 residues. The CDR3 here is CASSNNRTSGSQETQYF. DNA of the CDR3: TGTGCCAGCAGCAATAATCGGACTAGCGGGAGCCAAGAGACCCAGTACTTC.

The chain carries TRBV25-1 and TRBJ1-5; the D is unclear. This CDR3 contains 13 residues. V was pared by 2 bases and J by 6 bases, with 8 bases between. Germline V gives CDR1 MGHDK, CDR2 SYGVNS. The CDR3 here is CASSEVGSQPQHF. Here the CDR3 DNA reads TGTGCCAGCAGTGAAGTCGGGAGTCAGCCCCAGCATTTT.

The V and J genes are TRBV28 and TRBJ2-7; D might be TRBD1 (5 bases). The CDR3 has 14 residues. Germline V lookup: CDR1 MDHEN, CDR2 SYDVKM. Trimming removed 5 bases from V and 4 bases from J, with 15 bases in between. Here the CDR3 reads CASSPRTYSYEQYF. The CDR3 DNA reads as TGTGCCAGCAGTCCTCGGACATATTCTTACGAGCAGTACTTC.

This chain uses TRBV19 with TRBJ2-3; 8 bases are a match to TRBD1. CDR1 is LNHDA and CDR2 is SQIVND in the germline V gene (reference sequence). There are 13 residues in the CDR3. V lost 6 bases, J lost 2 bases, and 1 base stayed unmatched. The CDR3 spells CASRDRATDTQYF. DNA for the CDR3: TGTGCCAGTAGGGACAGGGCCACAGATACGCAGTATTTT.

The rearrangement joins TRBV7-3 to TRBJ2-1; TRBD1 agrees at 9 bases. The CDR3 contains 13 residues. CDR1 is SGHTA, CDR2 FQGTGA, per germline. J was trimmed by 9 bases and V by 5 bases; bases with no gene match: 5. CDR3 in amino acids: CASSLLTGGEQFF. Here the CDR3 DNA reads TGTGCCAGCAGCCTATTGACAGGGGGTGAGCAGTTCTTC.

CDR3 in DNA: TGTGCTAGTGGTTTGGCGGATGGTAGCGGGAGTAAGCAGTTCTTC. Translated: CASGLADGSGSKQFF. This chain links TRBV12-5 with TRBJ2-1, with 9 nucleotides matching TRBD2. CDR3 length equals 15 residues. J was trimmed by 11 bases and V by 1 base; bases with no gene match: 9. Germline CDR1 is LGHNT and CDR2 is FRNRAP.

The chain links TRBV2 to TRBJ1-2; unclear D gene. The CDR3 length is 13 residues. V was trimmed by 3 bases and J by 2 bases, leaving 7 bases between them. Germline V gives CDR1 SNHLY, CDR2 FYNNEI. The DNA of the CDR3 is TGTGCCAGCAGTGAGGGCTGGAACTATGGCTACACCTTC. It specifies CASSEGWNYGYTF.

The chain employs TRBV18 and TRBJ1-1; 10 bases fit TRBD1. The ends lost 3 bases at V and 11 bases at J; junction bases unmatched: 12. The germline gives CDR1 KGHSH, CDR2 LQKENI. The CDR3 loop spans 15 amino acids. The CDR3 reads CASSPSGTGDGQAFF. The CDR3 coding sequence is TGTGCCAGCTCACCCTCGGGGACAGGGGACGGCCAGGCTTTCTTT.

This clone came up once. V usage is TRBV19 and J usage is TRBJ2-3, with TRBD2 identical over 7 bases. From germline, CDR1 is LNHDA and CDR2 SQIVND (reference sequence). The CDR3 covers 16 residues. With 7 bases clipped from V and 6 bases from J, the junction kept 16 bases outside the gene matches. CDR3 in amino acids: CASTGLTRRGVDTQYF. CDR3 coding DNA: TGTGCCAGTACTGGACTGACGCGTCGGGGGGTCGATACGCAGTATTTT.

The rearrangement joins TRBV7-6 to TRBJ2-7; 9 nucleotides line up with TRBD1. J lost 3 bases, V lost 5 bases, and 8 bases had no gene match. Germline V gene data show CDR1 as SGHVS and CDR2 as FNYEAQ. This CDR3 is 15 amino acids long. CDR3 region: CASSDGQGLNYEQYF. CDR3 coding DNA: TGTGCCAGCAGCGATGGACAGGGGTTGAACTACGAGCAGTACTTC.

V usage is TRBV7-9 and J usage is TRBJ2-7; 7 nucleotides agree with TRBD2. V dropped 5 bases and J dropped 7; count of bases not matched to a gene: 14. CDR1 is SEHNR, CDR2 FQNEAQ, per germline (reference sequence). The CDR3 sequence is 15 residues long. CDR3 DNA: TGTGCCAGCAGCCCTTACCTAGCGGCTGTTAAAGAGCAGTACTTC. Translated: CASSPYLAAVKEQYF.